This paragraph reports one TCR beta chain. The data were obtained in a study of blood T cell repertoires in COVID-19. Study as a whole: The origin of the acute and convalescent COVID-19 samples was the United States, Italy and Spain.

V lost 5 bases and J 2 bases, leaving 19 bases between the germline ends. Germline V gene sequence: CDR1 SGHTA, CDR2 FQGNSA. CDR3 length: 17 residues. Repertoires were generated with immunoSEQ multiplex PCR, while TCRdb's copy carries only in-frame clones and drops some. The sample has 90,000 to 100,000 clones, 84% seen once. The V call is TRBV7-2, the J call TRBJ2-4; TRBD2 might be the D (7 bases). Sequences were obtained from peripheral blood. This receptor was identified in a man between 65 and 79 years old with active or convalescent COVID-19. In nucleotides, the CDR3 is TGTGCCAGCAGCCCCCTGAGGGGGGGCCTTACCAAAAACATTCAGTACTTC. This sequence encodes CASSPLRGGLTKNIQYF.